The sequence of this T cell receptor beta chain was determined in a study of blood T cell repertoires in COVID-19. As for the study in general: Both acute and convalescent COVID-19 samples were obtained from the United States, Italy and Spain. Nucleic acid was either cDNA or gDNA, and it came from T cells, B-cell-depleted T cells, or PBMCs.

V dropped 8 bases and J dropped 3 bases, with 14 bases sitting between them. The CDR3 has 14 amino acids. Authors' methods: By means of reference gene primer amplification, nucleated cell counts were estimated. The protocol was immunoSEQ multiplex PCR, while the TCRdb copy is restricted to in-frame clones and leaves out a portion. The DNA was the basis for D and trimming; V, J and clone size are from that table. The sample has a few hundred thousand clones, about 90% seen once. This TCR was sampled from a woman in her forties or fifties with acute or convalescent COVID-19. The gene calls are TRBV23-1 and TRBJ1-5; TRBD1 might be the D (6 bases). TRBV23-1 is designated an ORF whose function remains uncertain. The material sequenced was peripheral blood. The CDR3 sequence is CASYLQGHNQPQHF. The CDR3 nucleotides read TGCGCCAGCTATCTTCAGGGGCACAATCAGCCCCAGCATTTT.